The following is a TCR beta chain sequence with its context. Its target is unknown. Regarding time point: pre-sensitization, week 0. Treatment meaning: therapeutic diphenylcyclopropenone sensitization with weekly scalp DPC. The source of the sample is a study of human T cells and chemical hapten exposure. Across the whole study: Mostly female, the patients presented with alopecia areata, totalis or universalis.

Points from the study as a whole: Compared to controls, expanded TCRs made significantly more large clusters of similar CDR3s.

TCRdb called the RACE reads again in MiXCR, with one record for every CDR3 protein. The sample has 150,000 to 200,000 distinct CDR3 sequences, around 30% seen once. Sequencing was performed on whole blood, taken in connection with sensitization to the hapten diphenylcyclopropenone (DPC). The TCR comes from a woman in her 30s with alopecia areata. Some clones in this sample may be carry-over from other donors' samples.

CDR3 sequence: CASSLTATGGSNEQFF. CDR3 coding DNA: TGTGCCAGCAGCTTAACGGCTACGGGAGGGTCCAATGAGCAGTTCTTC. V gene TRBV7-3 combines with J gene TRBJ2-1, with 8 nucleotides matching TRBD2. After removal of 0 bases from V and 6 bases from J, the junction contained 7 bases not matched to a gene. The CDR3 spans 16 residues. Germline CDR1 is SGHTA and CDR2 is FQGTGA.